Each of the 32 T cell receptor beta chains below was sequenced from the same sample in a study of T cell repertoires in cytomegalovirus infection (dated by TCRdb to about 2019). The sequencer was an Illumina HiSeq 1500. The public reads were quality trimmed at Q25 with fastp and then assembled into clones with MiXCR by TCRdb, keeping productive beta chains. Each CDR3 protein gets just one entry, which takes the most common genes and DNA from the rows behind it. Here the sample has 150,000 to 190,000 distinct CDR3 sequences; about a quarter occur a single time. The ten largest clones capture approximately 11% of the sample. The sample taken for sequencing was PBMCs. The receptors originated from a human donor in good health (CMV status not recorded). Some clones in this sample may be carry-over from other donors' samples.

The chain couples TRBV5-1 to TRBJ2-2, with TRBD1 matching 9 bases. The CDR3 loop spans 15 amino acids. Germline CDR1 SGHRS, CDR2 YFSETQ. The V segment lost 5 bases and the J segment 3 bases; nucleotides outside the gene matches: 5. As DNA, the CDR3 is TGCGCCAGCAGTTACCGGGACAGGGACACCGGGGAGCTGTTTTTT. Translated: CASSYRDRDTGELFF.

This clonotype showed up many times. The chain recombines TRBV28 with TRBJ2-1; D is unclear. The V gene's germline CDR1 is MDHEN and CDR2 SYDVKM. There are 13 residues in the CDR3. V was cut by 1 base and J by 7 bases, with 8 bases left in between. This CDR3 reads CASSLLAGNEQFF. Written as DNA, the CDR3 is TGTGCCAGCAGTTTATTAGCTGGAAATGAGCAGTTCTTC.

This clonotype was observed many times. The chain has TRBV7-2 and TRBJ2-7; D may be TRBD2 (5 bases). The CDR3 has 14 amino acids. From germline, CDR1 is SGHTA and CDR2 FQGNSA. Trimming removed 1 base at V and 3 bases at J, with 10 bases between. CDR3 residues: CASSLDPGVYEQYF. The CDR3 coding sequence is TGTGCCAGCAGCTTAGATCCCGGGGTCTACGAGCAGTACTTC.

This clonotype was observed many times. The CDR3: CASRNSGDSKTQYF. CDR3 bases: TGTGCCAGCAGGAATAGCGGCGACTCAAAGACCCAGTACTTC. The rearrangement uses TRBV27 and TRBJ2-5; tentatively, D is TRBD2 (6 bases). The CDR3 totals 14 residues. The germline gives CDR1 MNHEY, CDR2 SMNVEV (reference sequence). The V end was cut by 6 bases, the J end by 6 bases, with 17 bases between.

The chain links TRBV12-3 or TRBV12-4 to TRBJ2-3; 11 bases align to TRBD2. This CDR3 is 16 amino acids long. After removal of 5 bases from V and 2 bases from J, the junction contained 6 bases not matched to a gene. CDR3 DNA sequence: TGTGCCAGCAGTCTTCTAGCGGGGGGATACACAGATACGCAGTATTTT. As protein: CASSLLAGGYTDTQYF.

This clonotype was counted at least ten times. The chain links TRBV15 to TRBJ2-3; D is possibly TRBD2 (5 bases). The CDR3 length is 17 residues. Germline V gene lookup returns CDR1 LNHNV and CDR2 YYDKDF (reference sequence). Between the trimmed V and J ends, which lost 1 base and 4 bases, there was a span of 18 bases. CDR3 DNA sequence: TGTGCCACCAGCAGAGTCGGGCCCCGGGGAGAGGCAGATACGCAGTATTTT. Residues: CATSRVGPRGEADTQYF.

The sample holds a few counts of this clonotype. The chain recombines TRBV2 with TRBJ1-3, with no clear D. The CDR3 consists of 12 residues. Germline V gene data show CDR1 as SNHLY and CDR2 as FYNNEI. With 7 bases removed from V and 4 bases from J, the gap between germline ends came to 8 bases. The CDR3 here is CASTEFGNTIYF. The CDR3 DNA reads as TGTGCCAGCACCGAATTCGGAAACACCATATATTTT.

J is TRBJ1-3 and V is TRBV4-1; D remains unclear. The CDR3 contains 14 residues. Trimming removed 4 bases at V and 0 bases at J, with 7 bases between. Germline V gene sequence: CDR1 MGHRA, CDR2 YSYEKL. DNA of the CDR3: TGCGCCAGCAGCCCCGCCCGCTCTGGAAACACCATATATTTT. Translation: CASSPARSGNTIYF.

This clonotype was recorded a few times. The chain couples TRBV12-3 or TRBV12-4 to TRBJ2-7, with D perhaps TRBD2 (5 bases). This CDR3 comprises 14 residues. With 5 bases removed from V and 4 bases from J, the gap between germline ends came to 15 bases. CDR3 in DNA: TGTGCCAGCAGTGACGGTCATAGACTATACGAGCAGTACTTC. This sequence encodes CASSDGHRLYEQYF.

This sequence joins TRBV3-1 and TRBJ2-5, with 9 bases that match TRBD1. CDR1 is LGHDT and CDR2 is YNNKEL in the germline V gene (reference sequence). V lost 4 bases to trimming and J lost 5 bases; unmatched junction nucleotides: 8. The CDR3 is made up of 15 amino acids. CDR3 region: CASSRLQGARETQYF. The CDR3 region has the DNA TGTGCCAGCAGCCGATTACAGGGGGCGAGGGAGACCCAGTACTTC.

This clonotype was counted a few times. The CDR3 here is CASSQDRNSQETQYF. In DNA form, the CDR3 reads TGTGCCAGCAGCCAAGATCGTAACAGCCAAGAGACCCAGTACTTC. V is TRBV14 and J is TRBJ2-5; no reliable D call. Per germline, CDR1 SGHDN and CDR2 FVKESK. With 0 bases removed from V and 1 base from J, the gap between germline ends came to 9 bases. The CDR3 spans 15 residues.

A few counts support this clonotype. This rearrangement joins TRBV11-3 to TRBJ2-1; 10 bases fit TRBD2. The CDR3 is made up of 15 amino acids. J gave up 0 bases and V 6 bases, and 2 bases lay outside the gene matches. The germline CDR1 and CDR2 sequences are SGHNT and YENEEA. The CDR3: CASSRTSGSYNEQFF. CDR3 nucleotide sequence: TGTGCCAGCAGTCGGACTAGCGGCTCCTACAATGAGCAGTTCTTC.

This clonotype was detected a few times. The V call is TRBV29-1, the J call TRBJ2-5; D may correspond to TRBD1 or TRBD2 (7 bases each). The CDR3 is made up of 16 amino acids. Trimming shortened V by 0 bases and J by 4 bases, and 18 bases separated the two germline ends. Germline CDR1 SQVTM, CDR2 ANQGSEA. The CDR3: CSVEDAGRGGGETQYF. CDR3 in DNA: TGCAGCGTTGAAGATGCCGGCAGGGGGGGGGGAGAGACCCAGTACTTC. Full variable domain (missing parts from reference TRBV29-1 and TRBJ2-5): SAVISQKPSRDICQRGTSLTIQCQVDSQVTMMFWYRQQPGQSLTLIATANQGSEATYESGFVIDKFPISRPNLTFSTLTVSNMSPEDSSIYLCSVEDAGRGGGETQYFGPGTRLLVL.

There are a few counts of this clonotype. The rearrangement links TRBV7-9 to TRBJ1-3; D remains ambiguous. Trimming stripped 1 base from V and 0 bases from J, with 4 bases between. Germline lookup yields CDR1 SEHNR and CDR2 FQNEAQ (reference sequence). The CDR3 length is 14 residues. This CDR3 is CASSLGRSGNTIYF. CDR3 coding DNA: TGTGCCAGCAGCTTAGGACGCTCTGGAAACACCATATATTTT.

Concerning this clonotype itself: One end of the junction fails to match germline, which may point to a read error. CDR3 coding DNA: TGTGCCAGCAGCTTTGGACAGGGAGGGTCAGATACGCGGTATTTT. Amino acids: CASSFGQGGSDTRYF. This chain links TRBV7-9 with TRBJ2-3, with TRBD1 as a possible D gene (8 bases). The CDR3 loop spans 15 amino acids. Looked up from germline, CDR1 is SEHNR and CDR2 is FQNEAQ (reference sequence). Full variable domain (remainder filled in from reference TRBV7-9 and TRBJ2-3): DTGVSQNPRHKITKRGQNVTFRCDPISEHNRLYWYRQTLGQGPEFLTYFQNEAQLEKSRLLSDRFSAERPKGSFSTLEIQRTEQGDSAMYLCASSFGQGGSDTRYFGPGTRLTVL.

The genes are TRBV7-8 and TRBJ2-4; 10 bases fit TRBD1. This CDR3 is 15 amino acids long. J was trimmed by 9 bases and V by 1 base; bases with no gene match: 6. In germline, CDR1 is SGHVS, CDR2 FQNEAQ. The CDR3 DNA follows: TGTGCCAGCAGCTTAGGCGGACAGGGGGAGAGCATTCAGTACTTC. This sequence encodes CASSLGGQGESIQYF.

This clonotype appeared a few times. The chain is built from TRBV29-1 and TRBJ2-3; D is undetermined. In germline, CDR1 is SQVTM, CDR2 ANQGSEA. The ends were cut back, 0 bases at V and 4 bases at J, with 14 bases in the middle. This CDR3 is built from 15 residues. The CDR3 DNA sequence: TGCAGCGTTGAAGATCCGGAGAAGGGCCCAGATACGCAGTATTTT. Amino acid sequence: CSVEDPEKGPDTQYF.

This chain links TRBV12-3 or TRBV12-4 with TRBJ2-1; D is unclear. This CDR3 region has 12 residues. Trimming left V 3 bases short and J 9 bases short, with 9 bases between. In DNA form, the CDR3 reads TGTGCCAGCAGTTTCGGTGGCCTTGAGCAGTTCTTC. This codes for CASSFGGLEQFF.

The gene calls are TRBV6-2 or TRBV6-3 and TRBJ2-1, with 11 bases lining up with TRBD2. Germline V gene data show CDR1 as MNHEY and CDR2 as SVGEGT. V was clipped by 8 bases and J by 5 bases; unmatched bases: 5. CDR3 length: 14 residues. In nucleotides, the CDR3 is TGTGCCAGCCTGCCTAGCGGGAGGAACAATGAGCAGTTCTTC. This codes for CASLPSGRNNEQFF.

This clonotype was detected ten times or more. V gene TRBV28 combines with J gene TRBJ1-4, with 8 bases lining up with TRBD1. V lost 3 bases to trimming and J lost 5 bases; unmatched junction nucleotides: 5. Looked up from germline, CDR1 is MDHEN and CDR2 is SYDVKM. The CDR3 covers 15 residues. CDR3 amino acids: CASSFGDRSNEKLFF. The CDR3 DNA is TGTGCCAGCAGTTTCGGGGACAGGTCAAATGAAAAACTGTTTTTT.

The CDR3 loop reads CASSLWGGVGQGTRKRTQYF. In DNA, the CDR3 is TGTGCCAGCAGTTTATGGGGGGGGGTAGGACAGGGGACGAGAAAGAGGACCCAGTACTTC. The J gene is TRBJ2-5, the V gene TRBV12-3 or TRBV12-4, with TRBD1 matching over 9 bases. The CDR3 consists of 20 residues. V shed 2 bases and J 7 bases; nucleotides not matched to a gene: 23.

The table lists this clonotype with a few counts. The rearrangement links TRBV28 to TRBJ2-5; D remains ambiguous. Germline V gene data show CDR1 as MDHEN and CDR2 as SYDVKM. This CDR3 spans 14 amino acids. V lost 6 bases and J lost 2, with 13 bases in between. CDR3 protein: CASSPFGRQETQYF. DNA for the CDR3: TGTGCCAGCAGCCCTTTTGGGCGGCAAGAGACCCAGTACTTC.

CDR3 sequence: CASSYENRFRGGYTF. CDR3 bases: TGTGCCAGCAGTTACGAAAACAGGTTTAGAGGCGGCTACACCTTC. The rearrangement uses TRBV6-6 and TRBJ1-2; the D gene is possibly TRBD1 (5 bases). V lost 2 bases to trimming and J lost 8 bases, with 18 bases between them. The CDR3 spans 15 residues. The germline gives CDR1 MNHNY, CDR2 SVGAGI (reference sequence).

This clonotype came up many times. The rearrangement uses TRBV7-2 and TRBJ2-2, with D tentatively TRBD1 (6 bases). With 5 bases removed from V and 7 bases from J, the gap between germline ends came to 17 bases. The CDR3 has 15 residues. The germline CDR1 and CDR2 sequences are SGHTA and FQGNSA. The CDR3 spells CASSPWGQGNGELFF. The DNA for the CDR3 is TGTGCCAGCAGCCCCTGGGGGCAGGGAAACGGGGAGCTGTTTTTT.

The chain combines TRBV28 with TRBJ1-2; D call uncertain. This CDR3 is built from 14 residues. Trimming pared 5 bases from V and 4 bases from J, leaving 14 bases between. Germline V CDR1 and CDR2: MDHEN, SYDVKM. In DNA form, the CDR3 reads TGTGCCAGCAGTGCAGATCGGGCAGGCTATGGCTACACCTTC. The encoded protein is CASSADRAGYGYTF.

The table lists this clonotype with many counts. The chain couples TRBV19 to TRBJ1-1; D possibly corresponds to TRBD1 (5 bases). The V end was cut by 11 bases, the J end by 4 bases, with 14 bases between. The CDR3 runs to 12 residues. Germline V gives CDR1 LNHDA, CDR2 SQIVND (reference sequence). DNA for the CDR3: TGTGCCGCGCAGGGTTGGGGCACTGAAGCTTTCTTT. Encoded protein: CAAQGWGTEAFF.

This clonotype was seen repeatedly, ten times or more. This chain uses TRBV7-2 with TRBJ1-1; 10 bases are shared with TRBD1. The V and J ends lost 5 bases and 2 bases, in that order; junction bases with no gene match: 20. Germline CDR1 and CDR2: SGHTA and FQGNSA. CDR3 length: 20 amino acids. The CDR3 spells CASSLSSTGGQGEENTEAFF. As DNA, the CDR3 is TGTGCCAGCAGCCTGTCGTCGACAGGGGGCCAGGGGGAAGAAAACACTGAAGCTTTCTTT.

This clonotype came up a few times. The V gene is TRBV7-8, the J gene TRBJ2-1, with 13 bases aligning to TRBD2. Looked up from germline, CDR1 is SGHVS and CDR2 is FQNEAQ. Trimming removed 2 bases from V and 6 bases from J; junction bases left unmatched: 4. The CDR3 length is 16 residues. CDR3 region: CASSLSLAGGSNEQFF. The CDR3 DNA sequence: TGTGCCAGCAGCTTATCACTAGCGGGAGGGAGCAATGAGCAGTTCTTC. The whole variable domain, filled in from reference TRBV7-8 and TRBJ2-1, reads GAGVSQSPRYKVAKRGQDVALRCDPISGHVSLFWYQQALGQGPEFLTYFQNEAQLDKSGLPSDRFFAERPEGSVSTLKIQRTQQEDSAVYLCASSLSLAGGSNEQFFGPGTRLTVL.

The J gene is TRBJ2-5, the V gene TRBV11-2; 7 bases are a match to TRBD1. J was trimmed by 1 base and V by 5 bases; bases with no gene match: 13. Germline V lookup: CDR1 SGHAT, CDR2 FQNNGV. This CDR3 region has 17 residues. CDR3 loop: CASSAESWDSLQETQYF. The CDR3 region has the DNA TGTGCCAGCAGCGCAGAGTCCTGGGACAGTCTCCAAGAGACCCAGTACTTC.

There are a few counts of this clonotype. This rearrangement joins TRBV7-9 to TRBJ2-3; TRBD2 matches at 9 bases. Germline V lookup: CDR1 SEHNR, CDR2 FQNEAQ (reference sequence). CDR3 size: 14 residues. With 6 bases clipped from V and 2 bases from J, the junction kept 3 bases outside the gene matches. CDR3 sequence reads: CASRPSGDTDTQYF. The CDR3 region has the DNA TGTGCCAGCAGGCCTAGCGGGGACACAGATACGCAGTATTTT.

The table lists this clonotype with a few counts. The chain employs TRBV20-1 and TRBJ1-6; D perhaps matches TRBD1 (6 bases). The CDR3 has 14 residues. The V end was cut by 4 bases, the J end by 9 bases, with 16 bases between. Germline V CDR1 and CDR2: DFQATT, SNEGSKA (reference sequence). The CDR3, as DNA: TGCAGTGCTACCACAGGGCGATGGGGTTCACCCCTCCACTTT. Translation: CSATTGRWGSPLHF.

This clonotype was detected ten times or more. This sequence joins TRBV7-8 and TRBJ2-3; D ambiguous. Germline CDR1 is SGHVS and CDR2 is FQNEAQ. V shed 0 bases and J shed 0 bases, with 4 bases lying between them. This CDR3 has 14 amino acids. The CDR3 loop is CASSLAVSTDTQYF. As DNA, the CDR3 is TGTGCCAGCAGCTTAGCAGTAAGCACAGATACGCAGTATTTT.